This T cell receptor beta chain was sequenced during a study of blood T cell repertoires in COVID-19. CDR1 and CDR2 (germline): SGHAT, FQNNGV. J lost 6 bases, V lost 4 bases, and 7 bases had no gene match. The CDR3 has 15 amino acids. Here immunoSEQ multiplex PCR was the method, and the copy in TCRdb shows in-frame clones only, minus some. The sample lists 150,000 or so clones, around nine tenths seen once, with roughly a sixth in the top ten. This clone appeared a few times. The sample holds other DNA sequences that translate to the same CDR3. The sequencing sample was made of peripheral blood. The TCR was taken from a man in his 60s with active or convalescent COVID-19. The genes are TRBV11-2 and TRBJ1-5, with 9 bases identical to TRBD1. The CDR3 DNA follows: TGTGCCAGCAGCTCAACAGGGGGCGCGGGTCAGCCCCAGCATTTT. Protein sequence: CASSSTGGAGQPQHF.